One sample yielded the 7 T cell receptor beta chains listed below, sequenced in a study of cytomegalovirus exposure and HLA in healthy donors. This PCR relied on a set of 60 Vbeta primers and 13 Jbeta primers. Profiled with immunoSEQ multiplex PCR; TCRdb holds only in-frame clones, not every one. The top ten hold approximately 1.9% of the sample, which has some 120,000 clones, 74% seen once. Sequenced sample: PBMCs. The receptor source for this set is a human donor in good health.

There are a few counts of this clone. This chain connects TRBV27 to TRBJ1-1; TRBD1 aligns across 8 bases. V trimming: 3 bases; J trimming: 6 bases; junction bases outside the gene matches: 9. The CDR3 is 15 amino acids. Germline CDR1 is MNHEY and CDR2 is SMNVEV (reference sequence). The CDR3 is CASSFRLGQDAEAFF. DNA of the CDR3: TGTGCCAGCAGTTTTAGGTTGGGACAGGACGCTGAAGCTTTCTTT.

V is TRBV5-1 and J is TRBJ1-4, with 9 bases identical to TRBD1. The V gene end was trimmed by 1 base and the J gene end by 6 bases; junction bases not matched to a gene: 4. CDR1 and CDR2 from the germline V gene are SGHRS and YFSETQ. This CDR3 contains 15 residues. The DNA for the CDR3 is TGCGCCAGCAGCTTGACCGGACAGGGGTATGAAAAACTGTTTTTT. The encoded protein is CASSLTGQGYEKLFF.

V gene TRBV5-1 combines with J gene TRBJ1-6; 9 bases agree with TRBD1. V was pared by 4 bases and J by 7 bases, with 3 bases of the junction left unmatched. Germline lookup yields CDR1 SGHRS and CDR2 YFSETQ. The CDR3 runs to 14 residues. DNA for the CDR3: TGCGCCAGCAGCGTGGGACAGGGAAATTCACCCCTCCACTTT. It translates to CASSVGQGNSPLHF.

The sample holds a few counts of this clone. The chain couples TRBV7-9 to TRBJ2-5, with 8 nucleotides matching TRBD2. The assigned J gene may be wrong: the sequence end matches TRBJ2-7 better. The CDR3 totals 18 residues. Germline V lookup: CDR1 SEHNR, CDR2 FQNEAQ (reference sequence). Written as DNA, the CDR3 is TGTGCCAGCAGCTTGCTAGCGGGCTGGAGATTCAGCTCCTACGAGCAGTACTTC. It codes for CASSLLAGWRFSSYEQYF.

This clone was detected only a few times. The chain is built from TRBV25-1 and TRBJ2-3, with D possibly matching TRBD2 (5 bases). V lost 4 bases and J 9 bases, leaving 14 bases between the germline ends. Germline assignment: CDR1 MGHDK and CDR2 SYGVNS. The CDR3 has 13 amino acids. The CDR3 bases are TGTGCCAGCAGTGGTAACCGGAGGCGGACGCAGTATTTT. Protein: CASSGNRRRTQYF.

The rearrangement links TRBV2 to TRBJ2-1; TRBD2 matches at 9 bases. CDR1 is SNHLY, CDR2 FYNNEI, per germline. The CDR3 runs to 15 residues. With V trimmed by 4 bases and J by 3 bases, 4 bases remained unmatched. The CDR3 is CASSVGTSIYNEQFF. The CDR3 DNA reads TGTGCCAGCAGTGTCGGGACTAGCATCTACAATGAGCAGTTCTTC. Full variable domain (rest looked up from reference TRBV2 and TRBJ2-1): EPEVTQTPSHQVTQMGQEVILRCVPISNHLYFYWYRQILGQKVEFLVSFYNNEISEKSEIFDDQFSVERPDGSNFTLKIRSTKLEDSAMYFCASSVGTSIYNEQFFGPGTRLTVL.

As for this clone: One end of the junction does not line up with germline, which may come from a read error. The sample carries other DNA sequences with the same CDR3. V and J are TRBV4-2 and TRBJ1-5; D is perhaps TRBD1 (5 bases). Germline V lookup: CDR1 LGHNA, CDR2 YNFKEQ. This CDR3 contains 15 residues. The CDR3 protein is CASSQGRTGVQPQHF. CDR3 nucleotides: TGTGCTAGCAGCCAAGGGAGGACGGGGGTTCAGCCCCAGCATTTT.